The 8 T cell receptor beta chains given below trace back to one sample, sequenced in a study of T cell changes during pregnancy in multiple sclerosis. Using immunoSEQ multiplex PCR, the repertoire was profiled, and TCRdb retains in-frame clones only, with some absent. The table has some 36,000 clones, roughly 93% seen once; the top ten hold 4.5%. Source: peripheral blood, taken in the second trimester of pregnancy. The origin of the receptors is a female donor in good health, enrolled as a control in a pregnancy study.

The V call is TRBV4-1, the J call TRBJ2-1, with 8 bases aligning to TRBD2. CDR3 length: 18 residues. Trimming cost V 2 bases and J 6 bases; bases outside gene matches: 15. CDR1 and CDR2 from the germline V gene are MGHRA and YSYEKL. CDR3 nucleotides: TGCGCCAGCAGCCAAAATGTTGTACTAGCGGTCGAGTTCAATGAGCAGTTCTTC. Protein product: CASSQNVVLAVEFNEQFF.

This sequence joins TRBV9 and TRBJ1-2, with a tentative D call TRBD1 (6 bases). The CDR3 sequence is 13 residues long. Germline CDR1 and CDR2: SGDLS and YYNGEE. V lost 4 bases to trimming and J lost 3 bases, with 10 bases between them. The CDR3 DNA sequence: TGTGCCAGCAGCCCCAGGGGCGACTATGGCTACACCTTC. It is translated as CASSPRGDYGYTF.

The rearrangement joins TRBV5-6 to TRBJ2-7; 9 nucleotides line up with TRBD1. CDR3 length equals 15 residues. J lost 2 bases, V lost 3 bases, and 6 bases had no gene match. Germline assignment: CDR1 SGHDT and CDR2 YYEEEE. CDR3 in amino acids: CASSSPGQGTYEQYF. The CDR3 region has the DNA TGTGCCAGCAGCTCACCGGGACAGGGAACCTACGAGCAGTACTTC.

This clone showed up just once. The gene calls are TRBV19 and TRBJ1-3; D perhaps matches TRBD1 (5 bases). The germline gives CDR1 LNHDA, CDR2 SQIVND (reference sequence). CDR3 length: 15 residues. V lost 6 bases, J lost 0 bases, and 12 bases lay in between. CDR3 residues: CASRKQENSGNTIYF. The CDR3 DNA reads TGTGCCAGTAGAAAACAGGAGAACTCTGGAAACACCATATATTTT.

The chain has TRBV5-1 and TRBJ2-5; D may be TRBD1 (5 bases). CDR1 is SGHRS, CDR2 YFSETQ, per germline. The germline V and J ends were trimmed by 4 bases and 1 base, with 11 bases remaining between them. The CDR3 runs 14 residues. The CDR3 protein is CASSGMTVQETQYF. As DNA, the CDR3 is TGCGCCAGCAGCGGAATGACAGTCCAAGAGACCCAGTACTTC.

The genes are TRBV18 and TRBJ2-1; the match to TRBD1 covers 8 bases. This CDR3 region has 16 residues. V gave up 1 base and J gave up 6 bases; unmatched junction bases: 8. Germline CDR1 reads KGHSH; CDR2 reads LQKENI. The CDR3 is CASSPHTGGLGNEQFF. In nucleotides, the CDR3 is TGTGCCAGCTCACCACATACAGGGGGATTGGGCAATGAGCAGTTCTTC.

In this sample, this clone turned up once. This sequence joins TRBV15 and TRBJ1-1; unclear D gene. The CDR3 runs to 15 residues. The V gene lost 8 bases and the J gene lost 4 bases, with 20 bases spanning the gap. Germline V gives CDR1 LNHNV, CDR2 YYDKDF (reference sequence). The CDR3 DNA follows: TGTGCCACCGCCCCCGGGGTTTCTGGGAGCACTGAAGCTTTCTTT. Protein: CATAPGVSGSTEAFF.

This chain connects TRBV6-4 to TRBJ2-3, with TRBD2 matching 9 bases. The CDR3 is 15 residues long. The germline CDR1 and CDR2 sequences are MRHNA and SNTAGT. Losses at the gene ends were 5 bases for V and 5 bases for J; bases not matched to a gene: 8. The CDR3: CASSRIAGALDTQYF. The DNA for the CDR3 is TGTGCCAGCAGTCGGATAGCGGGAGCCCTAGATACGCAGTATTTT.